This TCR beta chain was retrieved from a study of molecular identifiers for immune sequencing clone quantification. TCRdb fed the PCR reads into MiXCR, producing one record per CDR3 protein. In the table there are tens of thousands of distinct CDR3 sequences, about 23% of which are singletons. This clonotype was detected ten times or more. Germline CDR1 is MNHEY and CDR2 is SVGAGI. The CDR3 extends over 13 amino acids. V gave up 4 bases and J gave up 6 bases, with 12 bases separating them. The chain couples TRBV6-5 to TRBJ1-2; D is undetermined. The sequencing sample was made of naive CD8+ T cells from blood, with Jurkat cell RNA spiked in. This sample's subset: FACS-sorted CD8+CD4-CCR7+CD45RA+ naive T cells. This TCR derives from a human donor in good health. Some libraries in this study had Jurkat cell RNA spiked in. The CDR3 DNA follows: TGTGCCAGCAGTTCTCCGGGTCCGAATGGCTACACCTTC. Encoded protein: CASSSPGPNGYTF.